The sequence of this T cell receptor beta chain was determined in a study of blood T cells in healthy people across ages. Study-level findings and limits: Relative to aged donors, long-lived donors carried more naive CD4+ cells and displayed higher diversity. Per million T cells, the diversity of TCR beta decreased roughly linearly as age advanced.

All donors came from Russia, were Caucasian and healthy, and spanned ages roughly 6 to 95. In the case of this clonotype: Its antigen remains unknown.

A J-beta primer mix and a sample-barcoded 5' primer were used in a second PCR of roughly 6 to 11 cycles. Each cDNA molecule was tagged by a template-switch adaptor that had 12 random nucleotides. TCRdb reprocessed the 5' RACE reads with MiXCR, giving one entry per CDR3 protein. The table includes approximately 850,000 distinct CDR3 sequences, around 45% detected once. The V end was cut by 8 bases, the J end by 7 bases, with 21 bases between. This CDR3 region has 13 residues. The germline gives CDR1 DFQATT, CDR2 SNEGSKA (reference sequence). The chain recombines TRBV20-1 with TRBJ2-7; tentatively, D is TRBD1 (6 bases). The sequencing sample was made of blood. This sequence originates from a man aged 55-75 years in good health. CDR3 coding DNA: TGCAGTCCCAGGACAGATGGCCCGACGGAGCAGTACTTC. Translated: CSPRTDGPTEQYF.